This T cell receptor (beta chain) was captured in a study of response to subunit inactivated influenza vaccine (dated by TCRdb to 2016 to 2019). Broadly, across the study: To follow how T cells responded to a trivalent subunit inactivated influenza vaccine, the researchers relied on deep quantitative profiling of the T cell receptor repertoire.

Overall study results and their limits: It was suggested by the authors that each seasonal influenza vaccination may recruit only a limited number of new T cells.

This clonotype was observed a few times. Its antigen is not yet known. No per-base quality is available; no much larger clone lies one base away. Receptor amplification or capture employed RT-PCR. TCRdb lists the instrument as Illumina HiSeq 2500. TCRdb reprocessing: public reads trimmed at Q25 with fastp, clones called with MiXCR, in-frame beta chains kept. Each entry is one CDR3 protein sequence, shown with its most common DNA and genes. The sample contains hundreds of thousands of distinct CDR3 sequences, approximately 10% of them found a single time. Approximately 9.9% of the sample goes to the ten largest clones. The V end gives up 5 bases and the J end 2 bases, leaving 13 bases in the junction not matched to a gene. CDR1 and CDR2 were assigned from the germline V gene (reference sequence) as DFQATT and SNEGSKA. There are 17 amino acids in the CDR3, from cysteine to phenylalanine inclusive. Only the CDR3 portion is preserved as DNA: 51 bases, with reading frame beginning at the first base.

These data also formed part of another study, on T cells expressing NK-cell markers. As the second publication notes: TCR beta cDNA libraries were made by 5'RACE template switching that added a universal primer site and unique molecular identifiers. Roughly 8 donors provided sorted CD3+CD56+NKG2C+, CD3+CD56+NKG2C- and CD3+CD56-NKG2C+ T-cell subsets, whose TCR beta-chain repertoires were profiled. Most of the eight sequenced donors were HCMV-seropositive and one was HCMV-seronegative. To restrict sorting to alphabetaTCR-expressing T cells, an anti-gammadeltaTCR antibody was added in several experiments. In 5 to 7 donors, the dominant CD3+CD56+NKG2C+ clonotypes were found to rank among the top 10 CD8+ clonotypes and to make up about 1.0-7.5% of CD8+ T cells. Those dominant clonotypes were again the most abundant among CD3+CD56-NKG2C+ cells in a few donors, at roughly 28.3-60.1%. Whether the expanded NKG2C-expressing T cell clones were specific for HCMV antigens was left unclear. The eight sequenced donors were randomly selected healthy volunteers, three men and five women. HCMV serostatus was determined by detecting HCMV-specific IgG in serum with a commercial ELISA kit. Peripheral blood mononuclear cells were isolated from blood by Ficoll density gradient centrifugation. For several donors, unsorted PBMC were also used to sequence bulk peripheral blood T-cell repertoires. Synthesis of cDNA was primed from the TCR beta constant segment and was followed by two consecutive PCR amplification steps. The libraries were sequenced on Illumina HiSeq 2000/2500, MiSeq or NextSeq, producing 2 x 150 bp reads. Reads were demultiplexed and grouped by UMI with MIGEC, and clonotypes were assembled and quantified with MiTCR. To exclude erroneous sequences, only TCR cDNA sequences supported by at least two reads were retained. The tcR package was used for downstream repertoire analysis, and clonotypes were matched across fractions by CDR3 nucleotide sequence plus V segment. VDJmatch was used to annotate antigen specificity against VDJdb, with one amino acid substitution in CDR3 allowed.

The receptor was derived from a man between 50 and 59 years old who received an inactivated influenza vaccine. Donor details come from another sample of the same person, matched by shared clones. The sequencing here drew on PBMCs from blood, taken on the day of vaccination. The sequence is built from TRBV20-1 and TRBJ2-1; 9 of the junction bases match TRBD1. The CDR3 here reads CSAELDRGVFTYNEQFF. The DNA is as follows: TGCAGTGCTGAACTGGACAGGGGAGTCTTCACCTACAATGAGCAGTTCTTC.